This T cell receptor beta chain was found in a study of T-cell memory formation after mild COVID-19 (dated by TCRdb to the early 2020s). Context from the whole study: TCR sequence clusters from the two donors were found to be largely donor specific. Longitudinal TCRalpha and TCRbeta repertoire sequencing tracked T-cell clones expanding and contracting after mild COVID-19 in a couple of donors. The cohort comprised two young, previously healthy adult volunteers, one female and one male. General study outcomes and caveats: Contracting CD4+ clones turned up mainly in the CM and EM memory subsets, whereas EMRA was where CD8+ clones were enriched. SARS-CoV-2 specificity was not confirmed for the second-wave clones peaking on day 37. Balanced CD4/CD8 phenotypes were observed for clones contracting from day 15 to 85, whereas a bias towards CD4+ was observed for a second wave of clones expanding from day 15 to 37. Only two mild cases were covered in the study, and larger cohorts including severe cases with pre-infection samples were considered necessary. Some responding clones were found in pre-infection memory, which suggests that pre-existing cross-reactive memory T cells took part in the SARS-CoV-2 response.

This clonotype was counted at least ten times. Its antigen specificity is not known. Per-nucleotide qualities are absent, and no much larger clonotype sits a single base away. Sequenced on an Illumina NovaSeq 6000. cDNA libraries for TCRalpha and TCRbeta were prepared by 5'RACE using constant-segment primers, with sample barcodes and unique molecular identifiers added. Trizol reagent was used to extract RNA from every sample. Libraries were amplified in two PCR steps, with a second sample barcode and Illumina TruSeq adapters added in the second step. Sequencing of the libraries was done on an Illumina NovaSeq, producing 2 x 150 bp paired-end reads. The published analysis was carried out like this. The reads were demultiplexed and collapsed into UMI-guided consensus sequences using migec v1.2.7. Using mixcr v2.1.11, UMI consensuses were aligned to TRA and TRB V and J templates and then assembled into clonotypes. A clonotype was counted as expanded or contracted only when both edgeR and NoisET called the clonotype significant, with the noise models trained on biological replicates. For edgeR calls, the thresholds were a false discovery rate-adjusted p below 0.01 and a log2 fold-change of 1. As an exploratory analysis of dynamics, PCA with hierarchical clustering was applied to max-normalized trajectories of the 1000 most abundant clonotypes. The CD4 or CD8 phenotype of responding clones was assigned using the separately sequenced CD4+ and CD8+ repertoires. The public reads were reanalyzed by TCRdb: fastp trimming at Q25, MiXCR alignment, in-frame beta chains only. Identical CDR3 protein sequences are pooled into one entry, listed with their most common genes and DNA. The V and J calls were determined by TCRdb, not by the authors. Counted in this sample were 200,000 to 250,000 distinct CDR3 sequences; around 9.1% of them appeared once. Around 3.3% of the sample is taken by the ten largest.

Ficoll-Paque density gradient centrifugation was the method used to isolate PBMCs. The source is a man aged 18 to 30 who had mild COVID-19 (a few samples of this study predate the infection). The sample titles of this study are shuffled in the database, so cell type and time point are left out; the donor was told from shared clones. The sequenced sample consisted of PBMCs or a T cell subset sorted from them (not recorded which).

The DNA sequence reads TGTGCCAGCAGCCGATTTCCGGGACAGGGGTCAGAGACCCAGTACTTC. The encoded protein is CASSRFPGQGSETQYF. The rearrangement combines TRBV11-2 with TRBJ2-5, with 10 central nucleotides matching TRBD1. Relative to germline, V is missing 5 bases and J is missing 4 bases, with 10 bases of the junction outside any gene match. The CDR3 sequence holds 16 residues, the cysteine and phenylalanine included. Just CDR3 DNA is preserved here, 48 bases in frame from base 1. The germline V gene provides CDR1 SGHAT and CDR2 FQNNGV. Reference TRBV11-2 and TRBJ2-5 proteins supply the regions before and after the CDR3; the full variable domain is: EAGVAQSPRYKIIEKRQSVAFWCNPISGHATLYWYQQILGQGPKLLIQFQNNGVVDDSQLPKDRFSAERLKGVDSTLKIQPAKLEDSAVYLCASSRFPGQGSETQYFGPGTRLLVL.